The clone carrying this T cell receptor beta chain was counted ten times or more. This entry is derived from a study of T-cell reconstitution after alpha-beta-depleted transplantation in children. CDR1 and CDR2 (germline): SGHDT, YYEEEE. Deletions cut 2 bases from V and 2 bases from J, with 8 bases between. This CDR3 region has 13 residues. Unique molecular identifiers were used to barcode this TCRbeta library. Using its own MiXCR run on the PCR reads, TCRdb lists one record per CDR3 protein. Here the sample spans around 400,000 distinct CDR3 sequences, over 20% being singletons. This clonotype was sampled from a human donor who donated a stem cell graft to a child with acute myeloid leukemia. The sequencing used PBMCs from the stem cell graft donor, collected from the stem cell graft. This chain connects TRBV5-6 to TRBJ2-7, with D unclear. The CDR3, as DNA: TGTGCCAGCAGCTTTGATTCAGCCTACGAGCAGTACTTC. This codes for CASSFDSAYEQYF.